The sequence of this TCR beta chain was determined in a study of control samples from healthy donors and cancer patients. Sequencing used immunoSEQ multiplex PCR; TCRdb keeps in-frame clones, though not all of them. The table has more than 75,000 clones, just under 90% seen once. The CDR3 is 16 residues long. V trimming: 4 bases; J trimming: 0 bases; junction bases outside the gene matches: 5. Germline lookup yields CDR1 SGDLS and CDR2 YYNGEE. This clone was observed a single time. The receptor was derived from a man aged 45-60 years in good health. V usage is TRBV9 and J usage is TRBJ2-1; 9 bases are a match to TRBD2. Sequencing input: blood. CDR3 loop: CASSLAGASSYNEQFF. The CDR3 nucleotides are TGTGCCAGCAGCTTAGCGGGGGCGAGCTCCTACAATGAGCAGTTCTTC. The whole variable domain, remainder taken from reference TRBV9 and TRBJ2-1, is DSGVTQTPKHLITATGQRVTLRCSPRSGDLSVYWYQQSLDQGLQFLIQYYNGEERAKGNILERFSAQQFPDLHSELNLSSLELGDSALYFCASSLAGASSYNEQFFGPGTRLTVL.